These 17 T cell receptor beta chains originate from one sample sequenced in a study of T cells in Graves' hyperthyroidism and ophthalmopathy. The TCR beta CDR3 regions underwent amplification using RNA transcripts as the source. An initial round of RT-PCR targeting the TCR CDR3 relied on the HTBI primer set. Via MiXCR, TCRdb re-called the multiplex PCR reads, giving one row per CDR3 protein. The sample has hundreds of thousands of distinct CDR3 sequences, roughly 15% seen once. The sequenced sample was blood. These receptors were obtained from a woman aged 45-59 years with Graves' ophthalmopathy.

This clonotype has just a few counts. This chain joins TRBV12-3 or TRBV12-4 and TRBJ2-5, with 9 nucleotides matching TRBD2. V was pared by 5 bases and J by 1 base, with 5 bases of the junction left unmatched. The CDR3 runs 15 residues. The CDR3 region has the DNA TGTGCCAGCAGTCCCTTAGCGGGAGCCCAAGAGACCCAGTACTTC. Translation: CASSPLAGAQETQYF.

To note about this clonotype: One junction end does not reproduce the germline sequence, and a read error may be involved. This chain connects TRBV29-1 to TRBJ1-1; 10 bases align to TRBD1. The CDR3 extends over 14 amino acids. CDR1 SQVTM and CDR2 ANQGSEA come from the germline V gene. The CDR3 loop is CNVWGTGVDTEAFF. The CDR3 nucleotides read TGCAACGTTTGGGGGACAGGGGTTGACACTGAAGCTTTCTTT.

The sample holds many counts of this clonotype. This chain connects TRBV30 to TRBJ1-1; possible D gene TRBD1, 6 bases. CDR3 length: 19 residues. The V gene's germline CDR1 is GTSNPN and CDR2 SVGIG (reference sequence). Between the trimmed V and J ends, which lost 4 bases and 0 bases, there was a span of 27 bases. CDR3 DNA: TGTGCCTGGACCCCTCGATCACGGGACACGCCACCTTTGAACACTGAAGCTTTCTTT. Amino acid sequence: CAWTPRSRDTPPLNTEAFF.

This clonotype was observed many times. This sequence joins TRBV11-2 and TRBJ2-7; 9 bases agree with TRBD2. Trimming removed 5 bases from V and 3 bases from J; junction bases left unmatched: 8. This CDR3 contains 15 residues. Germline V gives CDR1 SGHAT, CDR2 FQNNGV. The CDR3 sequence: CASSQAGTSFYEQYF. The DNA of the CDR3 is TGTGCCAGCAGCCAAGCCGGGACTAGCTTCTACGAGCAGTACTTC.

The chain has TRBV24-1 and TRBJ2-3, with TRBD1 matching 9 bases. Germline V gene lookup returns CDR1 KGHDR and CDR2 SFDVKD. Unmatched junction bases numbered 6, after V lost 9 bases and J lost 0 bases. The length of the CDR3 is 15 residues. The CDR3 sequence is CATCRTGESTDTQYF. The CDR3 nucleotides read TGTGCCACCTGCCGGACAGGGGAGAGCACAGATACGCAGTATTTT.

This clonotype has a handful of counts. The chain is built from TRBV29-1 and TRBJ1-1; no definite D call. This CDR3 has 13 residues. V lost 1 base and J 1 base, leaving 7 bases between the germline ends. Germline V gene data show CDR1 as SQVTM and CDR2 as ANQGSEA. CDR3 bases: TGCAGCGTTGAAGCCCTACAGAACACTGAAGCTTTCTTT. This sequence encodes CSVEALQNTEAFF. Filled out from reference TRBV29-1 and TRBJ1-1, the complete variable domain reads SAVISQKPSRDICQRGTSLTIQCQVDSQVTMMFWYRQQPGQSLTLIATANQGSEATYESGFVIDKFPISRPNLTFSTLTVSNMSPEDSSIYLCSVEALQNTEAFFGQGTRLTVV.

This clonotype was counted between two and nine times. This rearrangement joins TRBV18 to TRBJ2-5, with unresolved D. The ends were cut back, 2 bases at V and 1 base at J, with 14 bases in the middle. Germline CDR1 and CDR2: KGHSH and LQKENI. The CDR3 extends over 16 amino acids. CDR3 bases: TGTGCCAGCTCACCATTGGCTAGATACCTCCAAGAGACCCAGTACTTC. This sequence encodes CASSPLARYLQETQYF.

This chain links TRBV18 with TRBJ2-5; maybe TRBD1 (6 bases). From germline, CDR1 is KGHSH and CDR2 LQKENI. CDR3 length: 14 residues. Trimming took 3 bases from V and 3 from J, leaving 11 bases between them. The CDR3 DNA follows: TGTGCCAGCTCACCGGAATCAGGGGAAGAGACCCAGTACTTC. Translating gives CASSPESGEETQYF.

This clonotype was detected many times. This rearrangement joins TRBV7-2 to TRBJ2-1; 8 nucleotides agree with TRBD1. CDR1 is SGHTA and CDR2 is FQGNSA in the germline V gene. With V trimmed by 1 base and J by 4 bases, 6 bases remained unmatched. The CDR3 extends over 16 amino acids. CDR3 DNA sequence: TGTGCCAGCAGCTTAGTGGTGACAGGGGCTTACAATGAGCAGTTCTTC. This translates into CASSLVVTGAYNEQFF.

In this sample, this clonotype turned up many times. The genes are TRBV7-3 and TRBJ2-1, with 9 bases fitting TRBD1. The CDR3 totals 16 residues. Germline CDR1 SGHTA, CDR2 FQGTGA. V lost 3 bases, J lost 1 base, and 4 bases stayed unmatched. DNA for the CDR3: TGTGCCAGCAGCTTTGGGACAGGGCCTTCCTACAATGAGCAGTTCTTC. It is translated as CASSFGTGPSYNEQFF. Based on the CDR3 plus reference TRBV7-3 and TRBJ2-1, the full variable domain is GAGVSQTPSNKVTEKGKYVELRCDPISGHTALYWYRQSLGQGPEFLIYFQGTGAADDSGLPNDRFFAVRPEGSVSTLKIQRTERGDSAVYLCASSFGTGPSYNEQFFGPGTRLTVL.

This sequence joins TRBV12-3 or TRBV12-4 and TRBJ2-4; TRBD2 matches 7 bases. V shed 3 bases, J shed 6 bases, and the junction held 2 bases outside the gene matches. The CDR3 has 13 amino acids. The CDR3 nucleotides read TGTGCCAGCAGTTTGGCTAGCGGAAACATTCAGTACTTC. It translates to CASSLASGNIQYF.

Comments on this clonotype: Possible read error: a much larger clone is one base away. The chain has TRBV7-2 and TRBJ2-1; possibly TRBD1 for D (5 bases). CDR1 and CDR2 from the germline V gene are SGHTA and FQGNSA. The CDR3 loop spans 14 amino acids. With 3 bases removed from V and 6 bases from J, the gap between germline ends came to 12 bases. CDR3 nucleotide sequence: TGTGCCAGCAGCTTCGACAGAGTGAGCAATGAGCAGTTCTTC. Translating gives CASSFDRVSNEQFF.

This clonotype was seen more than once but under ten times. The CDR3 DNA reads as TGTGCCAGTAGTATGGGACCCGATTATGGCTACACCTTC. It specifies CASSMGPDYGYTF. The V and J genes are TRBV19 and TRBJ1-2, with D perhaps TRBD1 (5 bases). The germline V gene has CDR1 LNHDA and CDR2 SQIVND (reference sequence). The germline V and J ends were trimmed by 3 bases and 5 bases, with 10 bases remaining between them. This CDR3 is 13 amino acids long. The variable domain in full, with the rest retrieved from reference TRBV19 and TRBJ1-2, is DGGITQSPKYLFRKEGQNVTLSCEQNLNHDAMYWYRQDPGQGLRLIYYSQIVNDFQKGDIAEGYSVSREKKESFPLTVTSAQKNPTAFYLCASSMGPDYGYTFGSGTRLTVV.

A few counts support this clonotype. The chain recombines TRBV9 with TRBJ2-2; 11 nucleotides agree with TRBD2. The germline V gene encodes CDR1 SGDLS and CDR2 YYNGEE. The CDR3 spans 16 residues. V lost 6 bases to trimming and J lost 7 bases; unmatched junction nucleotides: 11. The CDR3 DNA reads TGTGCCAGCAACTCAGGGGCTAGCGGGAGGATCGGGGAGCTGTTTTTT. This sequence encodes CASNSGASGRIGELFF.

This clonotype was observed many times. CDR3 in amino acids: CASSLQQGSEAFF. CDR3 nucleotide sequence: TGTGCCAGCTCACTACAACAGGGCTCTGAAGCTTTCTTT. The chain recombines TRBV18 with TRBJ1-1, with a tentative D call TRBD1 (6 bases). The CDR3 is 13 residues long. V was trimmed by 4 bases and J by 6 bases, leaving 12 bases between them. Germline V gene lookup returns CDR1 KGHSH and CDR2 LQKENI. Together with reference TRBV18 and TRBJ1-1, the CDR3 gives the full variable domain: NAGVMQNPRHLVRRRGQEARLRCSPMKGHSHVYWYRQLPEEGLKFMVYLQKENIIDESGMPKERFSAEFPKEGPSILRIQQVVRGDSAAYFCASSLQQGSEAFFGQGTRLTVV.

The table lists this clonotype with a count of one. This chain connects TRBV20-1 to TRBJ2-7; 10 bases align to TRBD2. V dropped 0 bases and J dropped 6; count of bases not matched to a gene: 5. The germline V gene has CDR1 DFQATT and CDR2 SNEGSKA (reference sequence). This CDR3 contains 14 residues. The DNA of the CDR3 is TGCAGTGCTAGAGATTCTAGCGGGAGTCGCGAGCAGTACTTC. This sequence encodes CSARDSSGSREQYF.

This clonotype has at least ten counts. The CDR3 DNA follows: TGTGCCAGTAGATGGATCGGCAGGAAATACGAGCAGTACTTC. It encodes CASRWIGRKYEQYF. This chain connects TRBV28 to TRBJ2-7; D is unclear. Trimming pared 9 bases from V and 4 bases from J, leaving 19 bases between. The CDR3 covers 14 residues. The germline V gene has CDR1 MDHEN and CDR2 SYDVKM.